This TCR beta chain emerged from a study of T cell repertoires in cytomegalovirus infection. Overall study context: CMV infection together with matching HLA type was indicated by public TCR beta signatures. Study results and caveats: Clonotypes of TCR beta that were HLA-C-restricted and CMV-specific dominated the ex vivo response. Carriers of CMV and the relevant HLA type were discriminated by public TCR beta frequency.

This clonotype was recorded at least ten times. The antigen is unknown. The V gene lost 2 bases and the J gene lost 6 bases, with 14 bases spanning the gap. This CDR3 comprises 15 residues. Germline values: CDR1 MNHNS, CDR2 SASEGT. TCRdb re-analysed the reads in MiXCR, keeping a single row per CDR3 protein. The data show about 920,000 distinct CDR3 sequences, around 32% seen once. The origin of this receptor is a human donor in good health (CMV status not recorded). Some clones in this sample may be carry-over from other donors' samples. The V and J genes are TRBV6-1 and TRBJ2-1; D perhaps matches TRBD1 (5 bases). Source: cultured CD8+ T cells from PBMCs, taken from culture after CMV antigen stimulation. The CDR3 loop is CASSEWSQGGNEQFF. As DNA, the CDR3 is TGTGCCAGCAGTGAATGGTCGCAGGGCGGCAATGAGCAGTTCTTC.